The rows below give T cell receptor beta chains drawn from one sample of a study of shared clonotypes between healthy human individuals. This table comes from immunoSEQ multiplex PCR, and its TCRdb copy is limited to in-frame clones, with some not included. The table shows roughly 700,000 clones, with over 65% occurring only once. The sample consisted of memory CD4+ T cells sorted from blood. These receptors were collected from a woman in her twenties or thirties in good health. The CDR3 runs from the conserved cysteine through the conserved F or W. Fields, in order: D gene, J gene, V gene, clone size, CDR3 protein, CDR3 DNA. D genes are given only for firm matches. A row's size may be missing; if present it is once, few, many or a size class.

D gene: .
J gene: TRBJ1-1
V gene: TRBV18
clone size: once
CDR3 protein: CASSPLAVSRSDTEAFF
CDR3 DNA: TGTGCCAGCTCACCACTGGCAGTTTCGCGGAGTGACACTGAAGCTTTCTTT

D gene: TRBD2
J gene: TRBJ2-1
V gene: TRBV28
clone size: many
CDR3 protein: CASSLELAGLNEQFF
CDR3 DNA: TGTGCCAGCAGTTTAGAACTAGCGGGCCTCAATGAGCAGTTCTTC

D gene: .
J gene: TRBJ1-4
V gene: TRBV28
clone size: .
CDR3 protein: CASSYTWTATNEKLFF
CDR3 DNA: TGTGCCAGCAGTTATACTTGGACAGCAACTAATGAAAAACTGTTTTTT

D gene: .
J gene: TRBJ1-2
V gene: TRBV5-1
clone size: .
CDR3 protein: CASSLAGRAAHDYTF
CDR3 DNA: TGCGCCAGCAGCTTGGCCGGTCGAGCAGCCCATGACTACACCTTC

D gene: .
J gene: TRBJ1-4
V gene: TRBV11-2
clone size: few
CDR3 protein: CASSPPGEKLFF
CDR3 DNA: TGTGCCAGCAGCCCACCGGGGGAAAAACTGTTTTTT

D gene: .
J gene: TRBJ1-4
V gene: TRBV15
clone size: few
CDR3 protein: CATSRDWGGNEKLFF
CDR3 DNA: TGTGCCACCAGCAGAGACTGGGGGGGGAACGAAAAACTGTTTTTT

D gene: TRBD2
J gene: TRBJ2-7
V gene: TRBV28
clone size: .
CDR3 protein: CASRSGGTTNLYEQYF
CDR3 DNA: TGTGCCAGCAGATCGGGAGGCACCACAAACCTCTACGAGCAGTACTTC

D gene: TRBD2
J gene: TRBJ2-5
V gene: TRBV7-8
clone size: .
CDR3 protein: CASSRNSVAGLQETQYF
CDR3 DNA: TGTGCCAGCAGCCGGAACTCGGTAGCGGGACTCCAAGAGACCCAGTACTTC

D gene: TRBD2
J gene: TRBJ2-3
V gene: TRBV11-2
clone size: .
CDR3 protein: CASRSDIAGLRTDTQYF
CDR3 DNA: TGTGCCAGCAGATCCGACATAGCGGGACTACGCACAGATACGCAGTATTTT

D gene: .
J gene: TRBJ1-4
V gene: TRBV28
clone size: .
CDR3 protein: CASSATGGEKLFF
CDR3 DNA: TGTGCCAGCAGCGCAACGGGGGGCGAAAAACTGTTTTTT

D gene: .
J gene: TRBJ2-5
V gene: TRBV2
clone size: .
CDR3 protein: CASKGEVKETQYF
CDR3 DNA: TGTGCCAGCAAAGGGGAGGTGAAAGAGACCCAGTACTTC

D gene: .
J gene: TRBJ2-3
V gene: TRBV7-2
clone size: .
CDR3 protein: CASSLDGGPHDTQYF
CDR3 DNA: TGTGCCAGCAGCTTAGACGGGGGCCCACATGATACGCAGTATTTT

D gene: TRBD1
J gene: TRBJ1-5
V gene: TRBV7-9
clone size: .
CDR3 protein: CASSSGQGGSNQPQHF
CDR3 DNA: TGTGCCAGCAGTTCCGGACAGGGGGGCAGCAATCAGCCCCAGCATTTT

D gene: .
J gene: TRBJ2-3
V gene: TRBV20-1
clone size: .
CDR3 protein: CSTSSLDTQYF
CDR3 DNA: TGCAGTACTTCTAGCCTAGATACGCAGTATTTT

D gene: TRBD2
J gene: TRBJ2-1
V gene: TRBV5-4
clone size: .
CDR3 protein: CASSRTSGTSSYNEQFF
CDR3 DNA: TGTGCCAGCAGCCGGACTAGCGGGACCAGCTCCTACAATGAGCAGTTCTTC

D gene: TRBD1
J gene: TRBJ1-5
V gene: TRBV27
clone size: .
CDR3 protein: CASSPRIDRAGQPQHF
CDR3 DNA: TGTGCCAGCAGCCCGAGGATCGACAGGGCGGGTCAGCCCCAGCATTTT

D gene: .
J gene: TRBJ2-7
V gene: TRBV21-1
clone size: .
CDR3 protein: CASSPSPGHVPYEQYF
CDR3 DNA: TGTGCCAGCAGCCCCAGCCCGGGACACGTACCCTACGAGCAGTACTTC

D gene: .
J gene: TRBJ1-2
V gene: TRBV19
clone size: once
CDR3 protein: CASRYQGRHGYTF
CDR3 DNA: TGTGCCAGTAGGTACCAAGGGAGGCATGGCTACACCTTC

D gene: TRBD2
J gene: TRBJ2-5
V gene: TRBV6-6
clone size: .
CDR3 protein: CASRRELAGVETQYF
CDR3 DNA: TGTGCCAGCAGAAGGGAGCTAGCGGGAGTTGAGACCCAGTACTTC

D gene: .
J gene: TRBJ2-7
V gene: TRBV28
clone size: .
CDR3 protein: CASISPGQRDEQYF
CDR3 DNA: TGTGCCAGCATTTCGCCCGGGCAGAGGGACGAGCAGTACTTC

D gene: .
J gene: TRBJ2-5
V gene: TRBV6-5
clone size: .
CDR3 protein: CASSVEETQYF
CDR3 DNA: TGTGCCAGCAGTGTTGAGGAGACCCAGTACTTC

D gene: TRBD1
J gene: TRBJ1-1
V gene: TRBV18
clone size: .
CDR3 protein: CASSPRTGVGDTEAFF
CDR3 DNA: TGTGCCAGCTCACCACGGACAGGGGTGGGTGACACTGAAGCTTTCTTT

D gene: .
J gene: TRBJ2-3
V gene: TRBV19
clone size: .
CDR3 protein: CASSMSPGEWDTQYF
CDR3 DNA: TGTGCCAGTAGTATGTCCCCGGGAGAGTGGGATACGCAGTATTTT

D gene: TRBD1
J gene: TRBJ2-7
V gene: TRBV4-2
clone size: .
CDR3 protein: CASSQALDGTGFYEQYF
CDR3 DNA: TGTGCCAGCAGCCAAGCCCTTGACGGGACAGGGTTCTACGAGCAGTACTTC

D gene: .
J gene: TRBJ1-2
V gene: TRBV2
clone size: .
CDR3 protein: CASTGERTAYGYTF
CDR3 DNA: TGTGCCAGCACGGGCGAAAGAACAGCCTATGGCTACACCTTC

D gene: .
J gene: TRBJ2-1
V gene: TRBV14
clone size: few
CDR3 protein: CASSPGFYNEQFF
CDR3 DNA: TGTGCCAGCAGCCCCGGGTTTTACAATGAGCAGTTCTTC

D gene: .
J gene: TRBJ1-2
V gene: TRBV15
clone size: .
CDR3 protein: CATSTPGTDPFGYTF
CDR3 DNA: TGTGCCACCAGCACCCCAGGGACGGACCCCTTCGGCTACACCTTC

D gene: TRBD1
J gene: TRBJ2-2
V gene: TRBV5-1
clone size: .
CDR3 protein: CASSQDREDTGELFF
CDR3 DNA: TGCGCCAGCAGCCAGGACAGGGAGGACACCGGGGAGCTGTTTTTT

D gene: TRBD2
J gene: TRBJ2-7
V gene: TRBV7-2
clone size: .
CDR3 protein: CASRQTSANSYEQYF
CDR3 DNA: TGTGCCAGCAGACAAACTAGCGCCAACTCCTACGAGCAGTACTTC

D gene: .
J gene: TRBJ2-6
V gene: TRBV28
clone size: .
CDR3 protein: CASSGGTADSGANVLTF
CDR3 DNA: TGTGCCAGCAGTGGCGGGACAGCAGACTCTGGGGCCAACGTCCTGACTTTC

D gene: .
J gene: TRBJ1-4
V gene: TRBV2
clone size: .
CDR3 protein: CASREPGLRVF
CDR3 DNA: TGTGCCAGCAGGGAACCGGGCCTTAGAGTTTTT

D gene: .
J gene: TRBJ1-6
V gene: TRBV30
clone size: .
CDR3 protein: CAWHSGIGYNSPLHF
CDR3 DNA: TGTGCCTGGCACAGTGGTATAGGATATAATTCACCCCTCCACTTT

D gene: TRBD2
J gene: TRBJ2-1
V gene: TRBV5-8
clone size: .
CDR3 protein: CASSLAGDYRYNEQFF
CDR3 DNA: TGTGCCAGCAGCTTGGCCGGGGACTACCGGTACAATGAGCAGTTCTTC